Below, 27 T cell receptor beta chains from the same sample are listed, as sequenced in a study of patients and donors after allogeneic stem cell transplantation. One entry per CDR3 protein, called by TCRdb with MiXCR from the RT-PCR reads. The sample yields more than 150,000 distinct CDR3 sequences, 24% seen once. Material for sequencing was blood, either unsorted or a sorted T cell fraction (not recorded which). The receptor set was obtained from a human donor who was either an allogeneic HSCT recipient or a stem cell or donor lymphocyte infusion donor (not recorded which). It is not recorded whose cells these are; they may come from a transplant donor.

As for this clonotype: The junction and the germline gene differ at one end; a read error may be behind it. The chain recombines TRBV10-3 with TRBJ2-7; D is ambiguous. Germline CDR1 reads ENHRY; CDR2 reads SYGVKD. This CDR3 has 15 residues. The CDR3 DNA follows: TGTGCCATCAGTGAATCGACGCCGGGCTATTACGGGCAGTACTTC. Its protein is CAISESTPGYYGQYF.

This clonotype was picked up a small number of times. The genes are TRBV12-3 or TRBV12-4 and TRBJ1-3; 12 bases align to TRBD1. Losses at the gene ends were 3 bases for V and 0 bases for J; bases not matched to a gene: 6. CDR3 size: 18 residues. CDR3 sequence reads: CASSLGQGASPSGNTIYF. CDR3 nucleotide sequence: TGTGCCAGCAGTTTGGGACAGGGGGCCTCACCCTCTGGAAACACCATATATTTT.

This sequence joins TRBV5-1 and TRBJ2-4, with D perhaps TRBD2 (5 bases). V dropped 1 base and J dropped 4 bases, with 15 bases sitting between them. The CDR3 extends over 16 amino acids. Germline V gives CDR1 SGHRS, CDR2 YFSETQ. CDR3 protein: CASSLWSGLLKNIQYF. The CDR3, as DNA: TGCGCCAGCAGCTTGTGGTCCGGACTGTTGAAAAACATTCAGTACTTC.

The chain is built from TRBV29-1 and TRBJ2-5, with D perhaps TRBD2 (5 bases). Germline V gene lookup returns CDR1 SQVTM and CDR2 ANQGSEA. The CDR3 has 12 amino acids. Trimming pared 7 bases from V and 3 bases from J, leaving 12 bases between. The CDR3, as DNA: TGCAGCGGAACGGACGGGGAAGAGACCCAGTACTTC. Translated, it gives CSGTDGEETQYF.

The V call is TRBV15, the J call TRBJ2-7; D is unclear. Germline V lookup: CDR1 LNHNV, CDR2 YYDKDF (reference sequence). V lost 0 bases and J 6 bases, leaving 6 bases between the germline ends. The CDR3 consists of 12 residues. The CDR3 sequence: CATSRDALEQYF. CDR3 sequence (DNA): TGTGCCACCAGCAGAGATGCCCTCGAGCAGTACTTC.

This clonotype has a count of ten or more. J is TRBJ1-2 and V is TRBV12-3 or TRBV12-4; the D gene is possibly TRBD1 (5 bases). This CDR3 comprises 13 residues. With 5 bases removed from V and 3 bases from J, the gap between germline ends came to 10 bases. As DNA, the CDR3 is TGTGCCAGCAGTCCGGGGACGGACTATGGCTACACCTTC. Its protein product is CASSPGTDYGYTF.

CDR3 in DNA: TGTGCCAGCAGCTTAGAAGCGGCCAAAGATACGCAGTATTTT. Encoded protein: CASSLEAAKDTQYF. The gene calls are TRBV11-3 and TRBJ2-3; D is possibly TRBD2 (5 bases). The CDR3 covers 14 residues. The ends were cut back, 0 bases at V and 5 bases at J, with 9 bases in the middle. Germline CDR1 is SGHNT and CDR2 is YENEEA.

In this sample, this clonotype turned up many times. The chain is built from TRBV7-2 and TRBJ1-2; 7 bases map to TRBD1. Germline V gene data show CDR1 as SGHTA and CDR2 as FQGNSA. The trim removed 2 bases at V and 4 bases at J, leaving 4 bases unmatched. This CDR3 region has 14 residues. This CDR3 reads CASSLLRDSYGYTF. CDR3 DNA: TGTGCCAGCAGCTTATTGAGGGACAGCTATGGCTACACCTTC.

This clonotype turned up a few times. The chain employs TRBV20-1 and TRBJ1-1; no reliable D call. The germline V gene has CDR1 DFQATT and CDR2 SNEGSKA (reference sequence). Deletions cut 4 bases from V and 1 base from J, with 7 bases between. CDR3 length equals 12 residues. Here the CDR3 reads CSATPPNTEAFF. The CDR3 coding sequence is TGCAGTGCTACGCCACCGAACACTGAAGCTTTCTTT.

The chain recombines TRBV12-3 or TRBV12-4 with TRBJ2-5, with D hard to call. V dropped 5 bases and J dropped 2 bases, with 15 bases sitting between them. The CDR3 is made up of 15 amino acids. This CDR3 is CASSLSDPGQETQYF. As DNA, the CDR3 is TGTGCCAGCAGTCTTAGTGATCCCGGGCAAGAGACCCAGTACTTC.

The V call is TRBV30, the J call TRBJ2-1; 11 nucleotides line up with TRBD2. This CDR3 spans 15 amino acids. The germline V gene encodes CDR1 GTSNPN and CDR2 SVGIG (reference sequence). Germline trimming cut 3 bases from V and 5 bases from J; bases unmatched to any gene: 6. The CDR3, as DNA: TGTGCCTGGAGGAGACTAGCGGGAAAAAACAATGAGCAGTTCTTC. Translated: CAWRRLAGKNNEQFF.

The V and J genes are TRBV18 and TRBJ2-5, with D maybe TRBD2 (5 bases). The germline gives CDR1 KGHSH, CDR2 LQKENI. There are 15 residues in the CDR3. V lost 5 bases to trimming and J lost 0 bases, with 13 bases between them. The CDR3: CASSTGIRDQETQYF. As DNA, the CDR3 is TGTGCCAGCTCAACCGGGATCCGGGACCAAGAGACCCAGTACTTC.

This clonotype was observed once. The chain has TRBV7-2 and TRBJ2-5, with 9 positions matching TRBD2. The CDR3 consists of 14 residues. Germline CDR1 reads SGHTA; CDR2 reads FQGNSA. With V trimmed by 5 bases and J by 2 bases, 3 bases remained unmatched. The CDR3 sequence: CASSKRGVQETQYF. The DNA of the CDR3 is TGTGCCAGCAGCAAGCGGGGGGTACAAGAGACCCAGTACTTC.

The genes are TRBV7-2 and TRBJ2-2; possible D gene TRBD2, 5 bases. V was trimmed by 3 bases and J by 1 base, leaving 15 bases between them. CDR1 and CDR2 from the germline V gene are SGHTA and FQGNSA. The CDR3 is 17 residues long. The CDR3 loop reads CASSFEGRALNTGELFF. DNA of the CDR3: TGTGCCAGCAGCTTTGAGGGAAGGGCACTGAACACCGGGGAGCTGTTTTTT.

This clonotype was found a few times. The V call is TRBV20-1, the J call TRBJ2-3; D call uncertain. V gave up 4 bases and J gave up 5 bases, with 7 bases separating them. Germline CDR1 is DFQATT and CDR2 is SNEGSKA (reference sequence). This CDR3 comprises 11 residues. CDR3 sequence: CSAIHGDTQYF. For the CDR3, the DNA is TGCAGTGCTATACACGGAGATACGCAGTATTTT.

V usage is TRBV4-1 and J usage is TRBJ1-4; D remains ambiguous. From germline, CDR1 is MGHRA and CDR2 YSYEKL. CDR3 length equals 13 residues. The germline V and J ends were trimmed by 1 base and 8 bases, with 8 bases remaining between them. Written as DNA, the CDR3 is TGCGCCAGCAGCCAAGCGGGTGGCGAAAAACTGTTTTTT. Encoded protein: CASSQAGGEKLFF.

In its sample, this clonotype was seen once. The chain has TRBV6-4 and TRBJ1-1; D is unclear. This CDR3 contains 13 residues. Trimming removed 4 bases at V and 5 bases at J, with 11 bases between. From germline, CDR1 is MRHNA and CDR2 SNTAGT. The DNA of the CDR3 is TGTGCCAGCAGTGGTGCCGTCGGGACTGAAGCTTTCTTT. Its translation: CASSGAVGTEAFF.

The chain joins TRBV5-1 to TRBJ2-1; D might be TRBD2 (6 bases). Trimming removed 4 bases at V and 7 bases at J, with 15 bases between. In germline, CDR1 is SGHRS, CDR2 YFSETQ. The CDR3 runs 14 residues. CDR3 sequence reads: CASSIGSGVNEQFF. For the CDR3, the DNA is TGCGCCAGCAGCATTGGATCGGGGGTAAATGAGCAGTTCTTC.

This clonotype was seen a single time. The chain links TRBV20-1 to TRBJ2-7; D might be TRBD1 (6 bases). Germline CDR1 is DFQATT and CDR2 is SNEGSKA (reference sequence). The CDR3 length is 13 residues. V shed 6 bases and J shed 7 bases, with 19 bases lying between them. CDR3 loop: CSARDIKKWEQYF. Here the CDR3 DNA reads TGCAGTGCCAGGGACATCAAAAAATGGGAGCAGTACTTC.

This sequence joins TRBV5-1 and TRBJ2-3, with 11 nucleotides matching TRBD2. The CDR3 has 17 amino acids. The J segment lost 2 bases and the V segment lost 0 bases, leaving 5 bases of the junction unmatched. CDR1 is SGHRS, CDR2 YFSETQ, per germline. The CDR3 DNA sequence: TGCGCCAGCAGCTTGGGCGGGACTAGCGGATCCACAGATACGCAGTATTTT. It encodes CASSLGGTSGSTDTQYF. The whole variable domain, filled in from reference TRBV5-1 and TRBJ2-3, reads KAGVTQTPRYLIKTRGQQVTLSCSPISGHRSVSWYQQTPGQGLQFLFEYFSETQRNKGNFPGRFSGRQFSNSRSEMNVSTLELGDSALYLCASSLGGTSGSTDTQYFGPGTRLTVL.

This clonotype has a handful of counts. The J gene is TRBJ2-3, the V gene TRBV7-3; D unclear. This CDR3 has 15 amino acids. V gave up 2 bases and J gave up 3 bases, with 12 bases separating them. From germline, CDR1 is SGHTA and CDR2 FQGTGA. The CDR3 loop is CASSLDRATTDTQYF. Written as DNA, the CDR3 is TGTGCCAGCAGCTTAGACCGGGCTACTACAGATACGCAGTATTTT.

This chain connects TRBV5-1 to TRBJ1-2, with no clear D. In germline, CDR1 is SGHRS, CDR2 YFSETQ. This CDR3 has 12 residues. The germline V and J ends were trimmed by 0 bases and 6 bases, with 6 bases remaining between them. The CDR3 loop reads CASSLDGDGYTF. In DNA form, the CDR3 reads TGCGCCAGCAGCTTGGACGGGGATGGCTACACCTTC.

The V and J genes are TRBV4-1 and TRBJ2-1; D is unclear. Trimming shortened V by 2 bases and J by 8 bases, and 7 bases separated the two germline ends. Germline V gene lookup returns CDR1 MGHRA and CDR2 YSYEKL. The CDR3 is 12 residues long. The CDR3 protein is CASSQPQDEQFF. The CDR3 DNA sequence: TGCGCCAGCAGCCAACCACAAGATGAGCAGTTCTTC.

The gene calls are TRBV4-2 and TRBJ2-3; D is unclear. There are 15 residues in the CDR3. Trimming cost V 4 bases and J 4 bases, with 15 bases left between them. Per germline, CDR1 LGHNA and CDR2 YNFKEQ. The CDR3 spells CASSPRTLAPDTQYF. In DNA, the CDR3 is TGTGCCAGCAGCCCCCGCACCCTGGCCCCAGATACGCAGTATTTT.

V is TRBV7-2 and J is TRBJ1-1; no firm D call. The germline V gene encodes CDR1 SGHTA and CDR2 FQGNSA. The V gene lost 4 bases and the J gene lost 5 bases, with 11 bases spanning the gap. The CDR3 is 13 amino acids. The CDR3 reads CASSSPAGTEAFF. In DNA, the CDR3 is TGTGCCAGCAGCTCGCCCGCCGGGACTGAAGCTTTCTTT.

This clonotype was counted at least ten times. The gene calls are TRBV5-1 and TRBJ1-1; D gene ambiguous. Germline V gives CDR1 SGHRS, CDR2 YFSETQ. Between the trimmed V and J ends, which lost 2 bases and 3 bases, there was a span of 8 bases. The CDR3 runs to 13 residues. The CDR3: CASSFNRDTEAFF. Written as DNA, the CDR3 is TGCGCCAGCAGCTTTAACAGAGACACTGAAGCTTTCTTT.

This chain links TRBV20-1 with TRBJ1-1, with 9 positions matching TRBD1. The V gene end was trimmed by 3 bases and the J gene end by 5 bases; junction bases not matched to a gene: 13. The CDR3 sequence is 16 residues long. Germline CDR1 DFQATT, CDR2 SNEGSKA (reference sequence). CDR3 DNA sequence: TGCAGTGCTAGGAACCCACGACAGGGGGTAGGGACTGAAGCTTTCTTT. Encoded protein: CSARNPRQGVGTEAFF.